Listed below are T cell receptor beta chains from one sample, sequenced in a study of T cell clonotyping in hematopoietic cell transplantation. Here immunoSEQ multiplex PCR was the method, and the copy in TCRdb shows in-frame clones only, minus some. The sample contains almost 20,000 clones, roughly 80% of which appear only once. The material sequenced was peripheral blood mononuclear cells. These receptor sequences come from a man in his 60s in good health. Some clones in this sample may be carry-over from other donors' samples. CDR3s include the opening cysteine and the closing phenylalanine or tryptophan. Fields, in order: D gene, J gene, V gene, clone size, CDR3 length, CDR3 DNA, CDR3 protein. A D gene is named only where the DNA matches it firmly. Some rows have no size entry. The others give once, few or many, or a class for an expanded clone.

D gene: TRBD1
J gene: TRBJ2-7
V gene: TRBV29-1
clone size: -
CDR3 length: 14
CDR3 DNA: TGCAGCGTGGTCCGGACAGGGAGCTCCTACGAGCAGTACTTC
CDR3 protein: CSVVRTGSSYEQYF

D gene: -
J gene: TRBJ1-1
V gene: TRBV5-1
clone size: -
CDR3 length: 12
CDR3 DNA: TGCGCCAGCAGCTTGGTCTCTGATGAAGCTTTCTTT
CDR3 protein: CASSLVSDEAFF

D gene: -
J gene: TRBJ1-2
V gene: TRBV15
clone size: -
CDR3 length: 14
CDR3 DNA: TGTGCCACCAGCAGAGGAACGATCCCAGATGGCTACACCTTC
CDR3 protein: CATSRGTIPDGYTF

D gene: -
J gene: TRBJ1-2
V gene: TRBV28
clone size: -
CDR3 length: 12
CDR3 DNA: TGTGCCAGCCATCGGACGTCATATGGCTACACCTTC
CDR3 protein: CASHRTSYGYTF

D gene: -
J gene: TRBJ2-3
V gene: TRBV28
clone size: -
CDR3 length: 15
CDR3 DNA: TGTGCCAGCAAAGGCGTAACCCCTAGCACAGATACGCAGTATTTT
CDR3 protein: CASKGVTPSTDTQYF

D gene: -
J gene: TRBJ2-3
V gene: TRBV7-2
clone size: -
CDR3 length: 14
CDR3 DNA: TGTGCCAGCAGCCCACAGGGTAGCACAGATACGCAGTATTTT
CDR3 protein: CASSPQGSTDTQYF

D gene: TRBD1
J gene: TRBJ2-7
V gene: TRBV27
clone size: -
CDR3 length: 14
CDR3 DNA: TGTGCCAGCAGTCACGACAGGGGAGACTACGAGCAGTACTTC
CDR3 protein: CASSHDRGDYEQYF

D gene: -
J gene: TRBJ1-2
V gene: TRBV11-3
clone size: -
CDR3 length: 16
CDR3 DNA: TGTGCCAGCAGCCCATACACAGGCCCCCGGAACTATGGCTACACCTTC
CDR3 protein: CASSPYTGPRNYGYTF

D gene: TRBD1
J gene: TRBJ2-7
V gene: TRBV13
clone size: -
CDR3 length: 15
CDR3 DNA: TGTGCCAGCAGCTTAGGCTCCGCAGGGGGCGGCGAGCAGTACTTC
CDR3 protein: CASSLGSAGGGEQYF

D gene: -
J gene: TRBJ1-3
V gene: TRBV2
clone size: -
CDR3 length: 14
CDR3 DNA: TGTGCCAGCAGTGAAATTTTCTCTGGAAACACCATATATTTT
CDR3 protein: CASSEIFSGNTIYF

D gene: TRBD1
J gene: TRBJ2-7
V gene: TRBV19
clone size: -
CDR3 length: 15
CDR3 DNA: TGTGCCAGTAGTATCCCCGGACAGGGGGCTCGGGAGCAGTACTTC
CDR3 protein: CASSIPGQGAREQYF

D gene: -
J gene: TRBJ1-2
V gene: TRBV19
clone size: -
CDR3 length: 15
CDR3 DNA: TGTGCCAGTAGTAGGGTGGCTTCTTCTAACTATGGCTACACCTTC
CDR3 protein: CASSRVASSNYGYTF

D gene: -
J gene: TRBJ2-5
V gene: TRBV15
clone size: -
CDR3 length: 16
CDR3 DNA: TGTGCCACCAGCAGACCACCGGGACTGCTCGTGGGGGCCCAGTACTTC
CDR3 protein: CATSRPPGLLVGAQYF

D gene: -
J gene: TRBJ1-4
V gene: TRBV19
clone size: -
CDR3 length: 14
CDR3 DNA: TGTGCCAGTAGCACCAGGGGCGGTAATGAAAAACTGTTTTTT
CDR3 protein: CASSTRGGNEKLFF

D gene: TRBD2
J gene: TRBJ2-1
V gene: TRBV4-1
clone size: -
CDR3 length: 17
CDR3 DNA: TGCGCCAGCAGCCAAGTAGATCTCGGACTAGCCTACAATGAGCAGTTCTTC
CDR3 protein: CASSQVDLGLAYNEQFF

D gene: -
J gene: TRBJ2-5
V gene: TRBV28
clone size: once
CDR3 length: 12
CDR3 DNA: TGTGCCAGCAGTTTTTACCAAGAGACCCAGTACTTC
CDR3 protein: CASSFYQETQYF

D gene: TRBD2
J gene: TRBJ2-5
V gene: TRBV10-1
clone size: -
CDR3 length: 16
CDR3 DNA: TGCGCCAGCAGTGAGTCGAATGAGACTAGCCCAGAGACCCAGTACTTC
CDR3 protein: CASSESNETSPETQYF

D gene: TRBD2
J gene: TRBJ2-7
V gene: TRBV18
clone size: -
CDR3 length: 16
CDR3 DNA: TGTGCCAGCTCACCACCGAAGGCTAGCGGGAAGTACGAGCAGTACTTC
CDR3 protein: CASSPPKASGKYEQYF

D gene: TRBD1
J gene: TRBJ1-4
V gene: TRBV5-1
clone size: -
CDR3 length: 15
CDR3 DNA: TGCGCCAGCAGCGAGGGACAGCCGATATTGGGGAGTCTGTTTTTT
CDR3 protein: CASSEGQPILGSLFF

D gene: -
J gene: TRBJ1-1
V gene: TRBV29-1
clone size: -
CDR3 length: 12
CDR3 DNA: TGCAGCGTTGACAGGTCGGGCACTGAAGCTTTCTTT
CDR3 protein: CSVDRSGTEAFF

D gene: TRBD1
J gene: TRBJ1-4
V gene: TRBV6-1
clone size: -
CDR3 length: 15
CDR3 DNA: TGTGCCAGCAGTGAGGTGGGGACAGACCCTGAAAAACTGTTTTTT
CDR3 protein: CASSEVGTDPEKLFF

D gene: -
J gene: TRBJ2-1
V gene: TRBV11-2
clone size: -
CDR3 length: 14
CDR3 DNA: TGTGCCAGCAGCTTAAGCGGACTCTACAATGAGCAGTTCTTC
CDR3 protein: CASSLSGLYNEQFF

D gene: TRBD1
J gene: TRBJ1-5
V gene: TRBV27
clone size: -
CDR3 length: 16
CDR3 DNA: TGTGCCATCACGACCCCCTCCCAGGGGGCCTATCAGCCCCAGCATTTT
CDR3 protein: CAITTPSQGAYQPQHF

D gene: -
J gene: TRBJ1-2
V gene: TRBV14
clone size: -
CDR3 length: 15
CDR3 DNA: TGCGCCAGCACCTTGAACGTAGGGATTTCGGATGGCTACACCTTC
CDR3 protein: CASTLNVGISDGYTF

D gene: TRBD1
J gene: TRBJ1-5
V gene: TRBV4-3
clone size: -
CDR3 length: 15
CDR3 DNA: TGCGCCAGCAGCCCCGGGACAGGGGGAGTTCAGCCCCAGCATTTT
CDR3 protein: CASSPGTGGVQPQHF

D gene: -
J gene: TRBJ2-7
V gene: TRBV5-1
clone size: -
CDR3 length: 14
CDR3 DNA: TGCGCCAGCAGCTTGGATCTTCGATCCAGCGAGCAGTACTTC
CDR3 protein: CASSLDLRSSEQYF

D gene: -
J gene: TRBJ1-2
V gene: TRBV30
clone size: -
CDR3 length: 14
CDR3 DNA: TGTGCCTGGGGAGGCCGGGGCGCCTGGTCTGGCTACACCTTC
CDR3 protein: CAWGGRGAWSGYTF

D gene: -
J gene: TRBJ1-4
V gene: TRBV7-9
clone size: once
CDR3 length: 16
CDR3 DNA: TGTGCCAGCAGTTCTTCATTATTAGCAACTAATGAAAAACTGTTTTTT
CDR3 protein: CASSSSLLATNEKLFF

D gene: -
J gene: TRBJ2-6
V gene: TRBV7-3
clone size: -
CDR3 length: 17
CDR3 DNA: TGTGCCAGCAGCTTAGGGGGCGCCGGCTCTGGGGCCAACGTCCTGACTTTC
CDR3 protein: CASSLGGAGSGANVLTF

D gene: -
J gene: TRBJ2-5
V gene: TRBV5-1
clone size: medium-sized
CDR3 length: 14
CDR3 DNA: TGCGCCAGCAGCTACCGGGACCAACAAGAGACCCAGTACTTC
CDR3 protein: CASSYRDQQETQYF

D gene: -
J gene: TRBJ2-3
V gene: TRBV7-9
clone size: -
CDR3 length: 16
CDR3 DNA: TGTGCCAGCAGCTCCAGTTGGGCAGGGGGGATTGATACGCAGTATTTT
CDR3 protein: CASSSSWAGGIDTQYF

D gene: TRBD2
J gene: TRBJ2-7
V gene: TRBV2
clone size: -
CDR3 length: 14
CDR3 DNA: TGTGCCAGCAGTCCCCGGACTAGCGGGACCGAGCAGTACTTC
CDR3 protein: CASSPRTSGTEQYF

D gene: TRBD1
J gene: TRBJ1-5
V gene: TRBV30
clone size: -
CDR3 length: 15
CDR3 DNA: TGTGCCTGGAGTGTACGGGGGACAGCACCCCGGCCCCAGCATTTT
CDR3 protein: CAWSVRGTAPRPQHF

D gene: -
J gene: TRBJ1-2
V gene: TRBV27
clone size: few
CDR3 length: 17
CDR3 DNA: TGTGCCAGCAGTTCGACGGGATCTGGTCAGTATGGCTATGGCTACACCTTC
CDR3 protein: CASSSTGSGQYGYGYTF

D gene: -
J gene: TRBJ1-2
V gene: TRBV6-5
clone size: -
CDR3 length: 14
CDR3 DNA: TGTGCCAGCAGTTACTACGGCAGGAACTATGGCTACACCTTC
CDR3 protein: CASSYYGRNYGYTF

D gene: -
J gene: TRBJ2-2
V gene: TRBV30
clone size: once
CDR3 length: 13
CDR3 DNA: TGTGCCTGGAGTGGGGTGAACACCGGGGAGCTGTTTTTT
CDR3 protein: CAWSGVNTGELFF

D gene: TRBD2
J gene: TRBJ2-1
V gene: TRBV9
clone size: -
CDR3 length: 14
CDR3 DNA: TGTGCCAGCAGCCCAAGCGGGGGGGGCGATGAGCAGTTCTTC
CDR3 protein: CASSPSGGGDEQFF

D gene: TRBD2
J gene: TRBJ2-7
V gene: TRBV7-9
clone size: -
CDR3 length: 13
CDR3 DNA: TGTGCCAGCAGTCGTCAATTTCCGGGACTAGCGAACTTC
CDR3 protein: CASSRQFPGLANF

D gene: -
J gene: TRBJ2-7
V gene: TRBV27
clone size: -
CDR3 length: 15
CDR3 DNA: TGTGCCAGCAGTTTCAGTCCCAGCCCAAACTACGAGCAGTACTTC
CDR3 protein: CASSFSPSPNYEQYF

D gene: -
J gene: TRBJ2-7
V gene: TRBV5-6
clone size: -
CDR3 length: 15
CDR3 DNA: TGTGCCAGCAGCTTCCCAGGTATGGGTTCCTACGAGCAGTACTTC
CDR3 protein: CASSFPGMGSYEQYF

D gene: TRBD2
J gene: TRBJ2-7
V gene: TRBV4-1
clone size: few
CDR3 length: 13
CDR3 DNA: TGCGCCAGCAGCCAGACTAGCGGGGGGTACAAGTACTTC
CDR3 protein: CASSQTSGGYKYF

D gene: -
J gene: TRBJ1-5
V gene: TRBV28
clone size: -
CDR3 length: 14
CDR3 DNA: TGTGCCAGCAGTTCCCCTAGGGGCAATCAGCCCCAGCATTTT
CDR3 protein: CASSSPRGNQPQHF

D gene: -
J gene: TRBJ1-5
V gene: TRBV10-3
clone size: -
CDR3 length: 15
CDR3 DNA: TGTGCCATCAGTGAGTCGCTTGGCGTAAATCAGCCCCAGCATTTT
CDR3 protein: CAISESLGVNQPQHF

D gene: -
J gene: TRBJ2-7
V gene: TRBV30
clone size: -
CDR3 length: 12
CDR3 DNA: TGTGCCTGGACCCGTAGCTCCTACGAGCAGTACTTC
CDR3 protein: CAWTRSSYEQYF

D gene: -
J gene: TRBJ2-7
V gene: TRBV28
clone size: -
CDR3 length: 14
CDR3 DNA: TGTGCCAGCAGTTTTTCGGGCAGGAACTACGAGCAGTACTTC
CDR3 protein: CASSFSGRNYEQYF

D gene: -
J gene: TRBJ1-1
V gene: TRBV5-5
clone size: -
CDR3 length: 11
CDR3 DNA: TGTGCCAGCAGCTTCCGACAAGAAGCTTTCTTT
CDR3 protein: CASSFRQEAFF

D gene: TRBD1
J gene: TRBJ2-4
V gene: TRBV30
clone size: -
CDR3 length: 14
CDR3 DNA: TGTGCCTGGAGCCAGACAGGGACAAAAAACATTCAGTACTTC
CDR3 protein: CAWSQTGTKNIQYF

D gene: TRBD2
J gene: TRBJ2-7
V gene: TRBV4-2
clone size: -
CDR3 length: 16
CDR3 DNA: TGTGCCAGCAGCCCCCGGGCGGGAGGGCCGAGGGGCGAGCAGTACTTC
CDR3 protein: CASSPRAGGPRGEQYF

D gene: -
J gene: TRBJ1-5
V gene: TRBV30
clone size: -
CDR3 length: 14
CDR3 DNA: TGTGCCTGGAGTGTACTAGGGAGTGGTCAGCCCCAGCATTTT
CDR3 protein: CAWSVLGSGQPQHF

D gene: -
J gene: TRBJ2-3
V gene: TRBV30
clone size: -
CDR3 length: 14
CDR3 DNA: TGTGCCTGGAAGGAGGGCGGTAGCACAGATACGCAGTATTTT
CDR3 protein: CAWKEGGSTDTQYF